This T cell receptor (beta chain) stems from a study of cytomegalovirus exposure and HLA in healthy donors. The PCR used 60 Vbeta and 13 Jbeta primers. Original data processing: Later analysis identified some 80 million unique TCR beta chains, roughly 11 million shared. TCRdb's copy holds only in-frame clones and misses some; the assay was immunoSEQ multiplex PCR. That table furnishes V, J and clone size, whereas the DNA furnished D and trimming. Of about 43,000 clones detected, 51% appear once; the ten largest clones hold roughly 5.5%. Turning to this clone: Its specificity is not known.

V was trimmed by 6 bases and J by 4 bases, leaving 11 bases between them. This CDR3 has 13 amino acids. Germline-derived CDR1 and CDR2 are MNHEY and SVGAGI. The study sampled nominally healthy donors, though unrecorded immune exposures were likely. Study observations and caveats: Previous analysis showed most TCR beta V segments were productive about 90% or about 30% of the time. One variant, a missense change in DCLRE1C, was linked in a later analysis to TCR beta V- and J-gene trimming.

The sample consisted of PBMCs. This receptor was identified in a man in his sixties in good health and CMV-seronegative. The chain links TRBV6-5 to TRBJ2-3; possibly TRBD1 for D (6 bases). The CDR3 DNA reads as TGTGCCAGCAGGCTTGAGGGGGCAGATACGCAGTATTTT. The encoded protein is CASRLEGADTQYF.